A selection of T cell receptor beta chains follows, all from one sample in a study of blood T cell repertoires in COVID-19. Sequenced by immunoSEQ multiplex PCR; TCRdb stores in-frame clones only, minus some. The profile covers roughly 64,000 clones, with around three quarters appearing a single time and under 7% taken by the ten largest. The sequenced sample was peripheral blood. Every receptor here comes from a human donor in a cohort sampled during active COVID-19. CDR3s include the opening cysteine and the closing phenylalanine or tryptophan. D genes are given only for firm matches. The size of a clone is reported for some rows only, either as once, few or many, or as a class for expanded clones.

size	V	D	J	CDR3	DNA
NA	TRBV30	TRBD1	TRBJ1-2	CAWSADRENGYTF	TGTGCCTGGAGTGCCGACAGGGAGAATGGCTACACCTTC
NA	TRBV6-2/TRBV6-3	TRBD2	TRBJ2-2	CASSYLAGGLRTGELFF	TGTGCCAGCAGTTACCTAGCGGGGGGGCTTCGCACCGGGGAGCTGTTTTTT
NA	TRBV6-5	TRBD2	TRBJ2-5	CASGRGEGLGETQYF	TGTGCCAGCGGACGGGGGGAGGGGCTCGGAGAGACCCAGTACTTC
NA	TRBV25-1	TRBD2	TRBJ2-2	CASSEGAGGITGELFF	TGTGCCAGCAGTGAGGGAGCGGGGGGTATCACCGGGGAGCTGTTTTTT
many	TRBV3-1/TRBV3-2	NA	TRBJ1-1	CASSQSYRDGTEAFF	TGTGCCAGCAGCCAATCGTACAGGGATGGCACTGAAGCTTTCTTT
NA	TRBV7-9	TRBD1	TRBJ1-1	CASSRRQGANTEAFF	TGTGCCAGCAGCCGAAGACAGGGGGCGAACACTGAAGCTTTCTTT
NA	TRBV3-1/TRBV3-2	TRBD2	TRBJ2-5	CASSQGNSGGAKKDF	TGTGCCAGCAGCCAAGGGAATAGCGGGGGGGCTAAAAAGGACTTC
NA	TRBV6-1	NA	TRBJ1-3	CASSVRHPQSPSGNTIYF	TGTGCCAGCAGTGTACGGCACCCACAGTCACCCTCTGGAAACACCATATATTTT
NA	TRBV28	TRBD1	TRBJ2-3	CASRRRTGGASDTQYF	TGTGCCAGCAGAAGAAGGACAGGGGGCGCTTCAGATACGCAGTATTTT
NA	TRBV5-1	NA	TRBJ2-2	CASSLDRVPSGELFF	TGCGCCAGCAGCTTGGACAGGGTCCCTTCCGGGGAGCTGTTTTTT
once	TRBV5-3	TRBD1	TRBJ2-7	CARSLDRPTYEQYF	TGTGCCAGAAGCCTGGACAGGCCTACCTACGAGCAGTACTTC
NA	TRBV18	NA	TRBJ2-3	CASSPRQGLRTDTQYF	TGTGCCAGCTCACCACGGCAGGGATTAAGGACAGATACGCAGTATTTT
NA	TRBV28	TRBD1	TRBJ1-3	CASRRQGAHSGNTIYF	TGTGCCAGCAGGCGACAGGGGGCCCACTCTGGAAACACCATATATTTT
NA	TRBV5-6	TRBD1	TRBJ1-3	CASSSTGGPSGNTIYF	TGTGCCAGCAGCAGCACAGGGGGACCTTCTGGAAACACCATATATTTT
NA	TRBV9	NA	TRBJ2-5	CASSVETNRETQYF	TGTGCCAGCAGCGTAGAAACTAACAGGGAGACCCAGTACTTC
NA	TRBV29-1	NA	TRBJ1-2	CSYTLGGAGYGYTF	TGCAGCTACACCCTAGGGGGGGCTGGCTATGGCTACACCTTC